The present TCR beta chain was sequenced within a study of shared clonotypes between healthy human individuals. Study-wide background: Per-donor plates numbered three CD4 naive, three CD4 memory, two CD8 naive and one CD8 memory.

TCRdb's table, derived via immunoSEQ multiplex PCR, lists solely in-frame clones and lacks some. Of 2 million to 2.5 million clones listed, approximately 95% are singletons. Study observations and caveats: Clonotypes which were not shared had lower generation probabilities than clonotypes that all four donors shared. Memory subsets generally showed lower estimated richness than naive subsets.

Negatively enriched CD4+ T cells were divided by CD45RA into naive and memory. Note on this clone: What it recognizes is unknown.

Germline-derived CDR1 and CDR2 are SGHRS and YFSETQ. V trimming: 1 base; J trimming: 4 bases; junction bases outside the gene matches: 8. The CDR3 spans 15 residues. Sequenced input: naive CD4+ T cells sorted from blood. The subset here: CD45RA+ positively selected. The sequence was obtained from a man aged 18 to 29 in good health. The chain has TRBV5-1 and TRBJ2-7; 7 bases are shared with TRBD2. The CDR3 DNA reads as TGCGCCAGCAGCTTGTTCGAGGGAGGGCCGTACGAGCAGTACTTC. Protein: CASSLFEGGPYEQYF.